Following are 10 T cell receptor beta chains from one sample sequenced in a study of cytomegalovirus exposure and HLA in healthy donors. With 60 Vbeta and 13 Jbeta primers, the PCR was carried out. TCRdb's copy holds only in-frame clones and misses some; the assay was immunoSEQ multiplex PCR. Here the sample table reports 150,000 to 250,000 clones. The sequencing input was PBMCs. Receptors originate from a boy younger than 18 in good health and CMV-seronegative.

V is TRBV2 and J is TRBJ2-5, with D perhaps matching TRBD1 (6 bases). This CDR3 spans 14 amino acids. V shed 4 bases and J shed 4 bases, with 13 bases lying between them. Per the germline V gene, CDR1 is SNHLY and CDR2 is FYNNEI. CDR3 coding DNA: TGTGCCAGCAGTGTAGGGTTGGACAGAGAGACCCAGTACTTC. Translation gives CASSVGLDRETQYF.

The genes are TRBV5-1 and TRBJ2-7; 10 bases fit TRBD1. The ends lost 3 bases at V and 1 base at J; junction bases unmatched: 1. From germline, CDR1 is SGHRS and CDR2 YFSETQ. CDR3 size: 14 residues. The CDR3 nucleotides read TGCGCCAGCAGCTGGACAGGGGGTTCCTACGAGCAGTACTTC. Its translation: CASSWTGGSYEQYF.

The rearrangement joins TRBV7-9 to TRBJ1-5; D possibly corresponds to TRBD1 (6 bases). Germline values: CDR1 SEHNR, CDR2 FQNEAQ (reference sequence). This CDR3 spans 15 amino acids. Trimming left V 5 bases short and J 6 bases short, with 17 bases between. The CDR3 is CASSPSGGAGQPQHF. CDR3 nucleotides: TGTGCCAGCAGCCCATCCGGGGGGGCGGGTCAGCCCCAGCATTTT.

This rearrangement joins TRBV19 to TRBJ1-3, with 8 positions matching TRBD1. The junction had 5 bases not matched to a gene; V was cut back by 5 bases and J by 5 bases. Looked up from germline, CDR1 is LNHDA and CDR2 is SQIVND (reference sequence). This CDR3 is built from 14 residues. DNA for the CDR3: TGTGCCAGTAGTCTCGACAGGGGCCGAAACACCATATATTTT. Its translation: CASSLDRGRNTIYF. Based on the CDR3 plus reference TRBV19 and TRBJ1-3, the full variable domain is DGGITQSPKYLFRKEGQNVTLSCEQNLNHDAMYWYRQDPGQGLRLIYYSQIVNDFQKGDIAEGYSVSREKKESFPLTVTSAQKNPTAFYLCASSLDRGRNTIYFGEGSWLTVV.

The gene calls are TRBV12-5 and TRBJ2-3; D remains ambiguous. Germline V gene sequence: CDR1 LGHNT, CDR2 FRNRAP. V was trimmed by 1 base and J by 2 bases, leaving 10 bases between them. This CDR3 has 15 amino acids. This CDR3 is CASGLGQQDTDTQYF. CDR3 sequence (DNA): TGTGCTAGTGGTTTGGGGCAGCAGGACACAGATACGCAGTATTTT.

This chain uses TRBV7-9 with TRBJ2-1; 14 bases match TRBD2. This CDR3 region has 15 residues. Germline V CDR1 and CDR2: SEHNR, FQNEAQ (reference sequence). Trimming took 5 bases from V and 10 from J; bases not matched to a gene: 7. The DNA of the CDR3 is TGTGCCAGCAGCAACGGACTAGCGGGGGGAAGCGAGCAGTTCTTC. Its protein is CASSNGLAGGSEQFF.

The V gene is TRBV5-1, the J gene TRBJ1-3; 7 bases are a match to TRBD1. In germline, CDR1 is SGHRS, CDR2 YFSETQ. The CDR3 consists of 14 residues. Unmatched junction bases numbered 5, after V lost 4 bases and J lost 4 bases. The CDR3 is CASSAGTAGNTIYF. In DNA form, the CDR3 reads TGCGCCAGCAGCGCAGGGACAGCCGGAAACACCATATATTTT.

The chain combines TRBV7-3 with TRBJ2-6; the match to TRBD1 covers 7 bases. The CDR3 extends over 18 amino acids. The J segment lost 1 base and the V segment lost 4 bases, leaving 10 bases of the junction unmatched. From germline, CDR1 is SGHTA and CDR2 FQGTGA. DNA for the CDR3: TGTGCCAGCAGCTCACCACCGGGACAGACATCTGGGGCCAACGTCCTGACTTTC. Translated, it gives CASSSPPGQTSGANVLTF.

The rearrangement joins TRBV30 to TRBJ1-2; D remains ambiguous. Germline V gene data show CDR1 as GTSNPN and CDR2 as SVGIG (reference sequence). The V gene lost 5 bases and the J gene lost 7 bases, with 14 bases spanning the gap. This CDR3 spans 12 amino acids. CDR3 sequence: CAWSLLGAGYTF. DNA of the CDR3: TGTGCCTGGTCCCTCCTAGGCGCTGGCTACACCTTC.

J is TRBJ2-1 and V is TRBV4-1; possibly TRBD1 for D (6 bases). The germline V gene has CDR1 MGHRA and CDR2 YSYEKL. Between the trimmed V and J ends, which lost 0 bases and 3 bases, there was a span of 12 bases. The CDR3 runs 16 residues. Here the CDR3 reads CASSQEGQGGYNEQFF. Here the CDR3 DNA reads TGCGCCAGCAGCCAAGAGGGACAAGGAGGCTACAATGAGCAGTTCTTC.